The 16 T cell receptor beta chains reported below all come from one sample, sequenced in a study of identical twins. One entry per CDR3 protein results from TCRdb running MiXCR on the 5' RACE reads. The repertoire includes about 190,000 distinct CDR3 sequences, about 16% of them detected once, and around 40% sits in the top ten. The same data also went into a second study, on T cells expressing NK-cell markers.

Specimen: CD8+ T cells sorted from blood. Receptors were obtained from a woman under 30 in good health.

The CDR3: CASSLSRGGPYEQYF. The DNA for the CDR3 is TGTGCCAGCAGTTTATCTAGGGGGGGCCCCTACGAGCAGTACTTC. The V gene is TRBV27, the J gene TRBJ2-7; D is perhaps TRBD2 (7 bases). CDR1 MNHEY and CDR2 SMNVEV come from the germline V gene (reference sequence). CDR3 length: 15 residues. Trimming stripped 0 bases from V and 2 bases from J, with 11 bases between.

This clonotype was picked up many times. This sequence joins TRBV6-5 and TRBJ2-7, with TRBD2 matching 8 bases. The CDR3 length is 15 residues. The germline gives CDR1 MNHEY, CDR2 SVGAGI. The V segment lost 4 bases and the J segment 0 bases; nucleotides outside the gene matches: 5. The CDR3: CASSLLAGSSYEQYF. The CDR3 DNA sequence: TGTGCCAGCAGTTTATTAGCGGGGAGCTCCTACGAGCAGTACTTC.

This clonotype was recorded a few times. The chain has TRBV7-3 and TRBJ2-1; 8 nucleotides line up with TRBD1. Germline values: CDR1 SGHTA, CDR2 FQGTGA. V shed 4 bases, J shed 4 bases, and the junction held 9 bases outside the gene matches. CDR3 size: 16 residues. CDR3 nucleotides: TGTGCCAGCAGCTCCGTGACAGGGGCAACGTACAATGAGCAGTTCTTC. Amino acids: CASSSVTGATYNEQFF.

This clonotype occurred a few times. This sequence joins TRBV27 and TRBJ2-7, with 8 nucleotides matching TRBD2. The V segment lost 0 bases and the J segment 0 bases; nucleotides outside the gene matches: 4. This CDR3 has 16 residues. Looked up from germline, CDR1 is MNHEY and CDR2 is SMNVEV (reference sequence). The CDR3 protein is CASSLSSGASSYEQYF. CDR3 nucleotides: TGTGCCAGCAGTTTATCTAGCGGGGCGAGCTCCTACGAGCAGTACTTC.

This chain links TRBV12-3 or TRBV12-4 with TRBJ1-2; D perhaps matches TRBD1 (6 bases). V shed 5 bases and J shed 0 bases, with 13 bases lying between them. This CDR3 region has 15 residues. Here the CDR3 reads CASSINRAPNYGYTF. The CDR3 nucleotides read TGTGCCAGCAGTATTAACAGGGCTCCTAACTATGGCTACACCTTC.

This clonotype was detected a few times. The chain carries TRBV7-9 and TRBJ2-3, with no clear D. Trimming pared 6 bases from V and 1 base from J, leaving 11 bases between. The CDR3 has 14 amino acids. Germline V gene lookup returns CDR1 SEHNR and CDR2 FQNEAQ (reference sequence). The CDR3 reads CASSAWFGTDTQYF. The DNA of the CDR3 is TGTGCCAGCAGTGCGTGGTTCGGCACAGATACGCAGTATTTT.

The table lists this clonotype with a few counts. The rearrangement links TRBV5-1 to TRBJ2-4; TRBD2 is a possible D gene (5 bases). This CDR3 has 13 amino acids. V was trimmed by 2 bases and J by 8 bases, leaving 11 bases between them. CDR1 and CDR2 from the germline V gene are SGHRS and YFSETQ. Here the CDR3 reads CASSFDPGDIQYF. In DNA form, the CDR3 reads TGCGCCAGCAGCTTCGACCCCGGGGACATTCAGTACTTC.

Only a few counts were recorded for this clonotype. The J gene is TRBJ2-5, the V gene TRBV21-1; TRBD1, the table's D call, lacks a check against the DNA. TRBV21-1 is a known pseudogene. The CDR3 extends over 16 amino acids. CDR3 nucleotides: TGTGCCAGCAGCAAAGAAAGGACCAAAGGGGTGGAGACCCAGTACTTC. Translated: CASSKERTKGVETQYF.

This chain links TRBV5-6 with TRBJ2-7, with 10 nucleotides matching TRBD2. Germline V CDR1 and CDR2: SGHDT, YYEEEE. V dropped 2 bases and J dropped 4; count of bases not matched to a gene: 3. The CDR3 has 14 residues. The CDR3 nucleotides are TGTGCCAGCAGCTTCTTAGCGGGGGGTTACGAGCAGTACTTC. Translating gives CASSFLAGGYEQYF.

This clonotype has a handful of counts. The chain combines TRBV12-3 or TRBV12-4 with TRBJ2-7, with D possibly TRBD1 on 6 matching bases. CDR3 length: 14 residues. Trimming took off 4 bases at V and 4 bases at J, with 14 bases between the two ends. CDR3 nucleotides: TGTGCCAGCAGTTACTTACCGACAGGTTACGAGCAGTACTTC. Its protein product is CASSYLPTGYEQYF.

This clonotype appeared a few times. V usage is TRBV3-1 and J usage is TRBJ2-1; 12 nucleotides match TRBD2. Germline V gene sequence: CDR1 LGHDT, CDR2 YNNKEL (reference sequence). The CDR3 covers 17 residues. V lost 3 bases, J lost 5 bases, and 8 bases stayed unmatched. The DNA for the CDR3 is TGTGCCAGCAGCCATCCTAGGACTAGCGGGAAGAACAATGAGCAGTTCTTC. Protein: CASSHPRTSGKNNEQFF.

This clonotype turned up a few times. The rearrangement joins TRBV15 to TRBJ1-1; TRBD1 aligns across 7 bases. J lost 4 bases, V lost 5 bases, and 13 bases had no gene match. The CDR3 sequence is 16 residues long. CDR1 and CDR2 (germline): LNHNV, YYDKDF (reference sequence). The DNA for the CDR3 is TGTGCCACCAGCTTTAGGAACAGGGGTGGGGGCACTGAAGCTTTCTTT. It specifies CATSFRNRGGGTEAFF. Variable domain in full (rest from reference TRBV15 and TRBJ1-1): DAMVIQNPRYQVTQFGKPVTLSCSQTLNHNVMYWYQQKSSQAPKLLFHYYDKDFNNEADTPDNFQSRRPNTSFCFLDIRSPGLGDTAMYLCATSFRNRGGGTEAFFGQGTRLTVV.

This clonotype was detected a few times. The chain couples TRBV9 to TRBJ2-2, with D unclear. Trimming pared 0 bases from V and 5 bases from J, leaving 8 bases between. Germline CDR1 and CDR2: SGDLS and YYNGEE. The CDR3 runs to 14 residues. DNA of the CDR3: TGTGCCAGCAGCGTAGTGGGGAAAACCGGGGAGCTGTTTTTT. It is translated as CASSVVGKTGELFF.

This chain uses TRBV4-3 with TRBJ2-2, with unresolved D. The ends were cut back, 0 bases at V and 1 base at J, with 6 bases in the middle. The CDR3 has 15 amino acids. CDR1 is LGHNA and CDR2 is YSLEER in the germline V gene. CDR3 loop: CASSQDERNTGELFF. CDR3 sequence (DNA): TGCGCCAGCAGCCAAGATGAGCGGAACACCGGGGAGCTGTTTTTT.

There are a few counts of this clonotype. The chain carries TRBV11-2 and TRBJ2-6; no clear D gene. Trimming cost V 6 bases and J 4 bases, with 4 bases left between them. In germline, CDR1 is SGHAT, CDR2 FQNNGV. The CDR3 loop spans 12 amino acids. The DNA for the CDR3 is TGTGCCAGCAGTTGGGGGGCCAACGTCCTGACTTTC. As protein: CASSWGANVLTF.

This clonotype was recorded a few times. The V gene is TRBV29-1, the J gene TRBJ1-1; D is ambiguous. V was cut by 0 bases and J by 8 bases, with 4 bases left in between. Germline loops: CDR1 SQVTM, CDR2 ANQGSEA. There are 10 residues in the CDR3. The CDR3 bases are TGCAGCGTTGAAGAGCGGGAAGCTTTCTTT. Protein: CSVEEREAFF.